Listed below are T cell receptor beta chains from one sample, sequenced in a study of T cell responses to AZD1222 COVID-19 vaccine. Here immunoSEQ multiplex PCR was the method, and the copy in TCRdb shows in-frame clones only, minus some. The table records approximately 150,000 clones, approximately 90% of them present only once. The sequencing here drew on peripheral blood, taken 28 days after the second AZD1222 dose. Receptors were obtained from an adult who received the AZD1222 COVID-19 vaccine. Both conserved end residues are part of each CDR3. Fields, in order: V gene, J gene, D gene, CDR3 length, clone size, CDR3 protein, CDR3 DNA. D genes are given only for firm matches. Size is omitted from some rows. Given values are once, few, many or a class for expanded clones.

V: TRBV23-1; J: TRBJ1-2; D: -; length: 13; size: -; CDR3: CASKGNSRDGYTF; DNA: TGCGCCAGCAAAGGGAACTCACGCGATGGCTACACCTTC
V: TRBV5-8; J: TRBJ2-7; D: TRBD2; length: 15; size: once; CDR3: CASSRRTSGSYEQYF; DNA: TGTGCCAGCAGCCGACGGACTAGCGGGTCCTACGAGCAGTACTTC
V: TRBV13; J: TRBJ1-1; D: -; length: 14; size: once; CDR3: CASSFGGLGTEAFF; DNA: TGTGCCAGCAGCTTCGGGGGCCTGGGCACTGAAGCTTTCTTT
V: TRBV5-1; J: TRBJ2-2; D: -; length: 11; size: -; CDR3: CASQDPGELFF; DNA: TGCGCCAGCCAGGACCCCGGGGAGCTGTTTTTT
V: TRBV5-1; J: TRBJ1-1; D: -; length: 13; size: -; CDR3: CASSYQDNTEAFF; DNA: TGCGCCAGCAGCTACCAGGATAACACTGAAGCTTTCTTT
V: TRBV15; J: TRBJ1-5; D: TRBD1; length: 16; size: -; CDR3: CATSTQTGPSNQPQHF; DNA: TGTGCCACCAGCACCCAGACAGGGCCTAGCAATCAGCCCCAGCATTTT
V: TRBV5-1; J: TRBJ2-1; D: TRBD2; length: 19; size: -; CDR3: CASSPWGGGLAGGLNEQFF; DNA: TGCGCCAGCAGCCCCTGGGGAGGGGGTCTAGCGGGAGGCCTCAATGAGCAGTTCTTC
V: TRBV3-1/TRBV3-2; J: TRBJ1-1; D: TRBD1; length: 13; size: -; CDR3: CASSADRKTEAFF; DNA: TGTGCCAGCAGCGCGGACAGGAAAACTGAAGCTTTCTTT
V: TRBV24-1; J: TRBJ1-1; D: -; length: 14; size: -; CDR3: CATAGKQGGTEAFF; DNA: TGTGCCACCGCAGGGAAACAGGGAGGCACTGAAGCTTTCTTT
V: TRBV19; J: TRBJ2-7; D: -; length: 14; size: -; CDR3: CASSSQGLSDEQYF; DNA: TGTGCCAGTAGTTCCCAGGGTCTGTCGGACGAGCAGTACTTC
V: TRBV11-2; J: TRBJ2-1; D: -; length: 14; size: -; CDR3: CASSLQGTYNEQFF; DNA: TGTGCCAGCAGCTTGCAGGGGACATACAATGAGCAGTTCTTC
V: TRBV21-1; J: TRBJ2-7; D: -; length: 16; size: -; CDR3: CASSKRARDSSYEQYF; DNA: TGTGCCAGCAGCAAACGCGCCCGGGACAGCTCCTACGAGCAGTACTTC
V: TRBV4-1; J: TRBJ2-1; D: TRBD2; length: 16; size: -; CDR3: CASSPGLAGAYNEQFF; DNA: TGCGCCAGCAGCCCCGGACTAGCGGGAGCCTACAATGAGCAGTTCTTC
V: TRBV9; J: TRBJ2-2; D: TRBD2; length: 15; size: -; CDR3: CASSVGGRGTGELFF; DNA: TGTGCCAGCAGCGTGGGCGGGAGGGGCACCGGGGAGCTGTTTTTT
V: TRBV11-2; J: TRBJ2-1; D: -; length: 18; size: -; CDR3: CASSLVSVPGLQDDEQFF; DNA: TGTGCCAGCAGCTTAGTTAGCGTACCGGGACTCCAGGACGATGAGCAGTTCTTC
V: TRBV9; J: TRBJ2-5; D: -; length: 14; size: -; CDR3: CASSARGQEVIQYF; DNA: TGTGCCAGCAGCGCGAGAGGGCAGGAGGTGATCCAGTACTTC
V: TRBV5-1; J: TRBJ2-7; D: -; length: 15; size: -; CDR3: CASSVGGQSSYEQYF; DNA: TGCGCCAGCAGCGTGGGGGGACAGAGCTCCTACGAGCAGTACTTC
V: TRBV5-1; J: TRBJ2-3; D: -; length: 14; size: -; CDR3: CASSLRQSTDTQYF; DNA: TGCGCCAGCAGCTTGCGACAGAGCACAGATACGCAGTATTTT
V: TRBV19; J: TRBJ2-2; D: -; length: 13; size: -; CDR3: CASTAGRTGELFF; DNA: TGTGCCAGTACCGCCGGGAGAACCGGGGAGCTGTTTTTT
V: TRBV7-9; J: TRBJ2-2; D: -; length: 14; size: -; CDR3: CASSTGQTQGELFF; DNA: TGTGCCAGCAGCACAGGACAGACCCAAGGGGAGCTGTTTTTT